This T cell receptor (beta chain) emerged from a study of graft-versus-host responses after intestinal transplantation. Across the study: Multivisceral, liver-intestinal, or isolated intestinal transplants were given to recipients. The study gave all recipients anti-thymocyte globulin induction, then tacrolimus and steroids for approximately three years. General observations from the study: Early after transplant, HvG declines were associated with peak levels of circulating GvH clones. GvH clones turned up in recipient marrow; some had shown up first in ileum or blood.

Comment on this clone: What it recognizes is unknown.

The table came from immunoSEQ multiplex PCR; TCRdb's copy has only in-frame clones and leaves some out. The profile covers some 120,000 clones, with 90% appearing a single time and 0.15% to 0.2% taken by the ten largest. After removal of 0 bases from V and 0 bases from J, the junction contained 8 bases not matched to a gene. Germline-derived CDR1 and CDR2 are SGHRS and YFSETQ. The CDR3 sequence is 17 residues long. The J gene is TRBJ1-1, the V gene TRBV5-1, with 7 bases aligning to TRBD1. This material consisted of unstimulated CD4+ T cells sorted from spleen or lymph node cells, taken before intestinal transplant. The TCR was taken from a human donor who received an intestinal transplant. The CDR3 region has the DNA TGCGCCAGCAGCTTGGTGGGTTACCAGGGGGTGAACACTGAAGCTTTCTTT. Encoded protein: CASSLVGYQGVNTEAFF. Using reference TRBV5-1 and TRBJ1-1 for the parts outside the CDR3, the full variable domain is KAGVTQTPRYLIKTRGQQVTLSCSPISGHRSVSWYQQTPGQGLQFLFEYFSETQRNKGNFPGRFSGRQFSNSRSEMNVSTLELGDSALYLCASSLVGYQGVNTEAFFGQGTRLTVV.